This T cell receptor beta chain was captured by sequencing in a study of pediatric ulcerative colitis. Sequencing was performed with immunoSEQ multiplex PCR; in TCRdb, only in-frame clones are kept and a portion is missing. The table shows roughly 64,000 clones, with roughly nine tenths occurring only once. This clone was counted between two and nine times. V shed 4 bases, J shed 2 bases, and the junction held 10 bases outside the gene matches. CDR3 length: 17 amino acids. Germline V gene sequence: CDR1 SEHNR, CDR2 FQNEAQ (reference sequence). The chain links TRBV7-9 to TRBJ2-7, with 11 bases aligning to TRBD1. The sequencing input was blood. The TCR was taken from a boy younger than 18 with severe ulcerative colitis. CDR3 residues: CASSSPRTGGAPYEQYF. As DNA, the CDR3 is TGTGCCAGCAGCTCACCAAGGACAGGGGGCGCCCCCTACGAGCAGTACTTC.